This T cell receptor beta chain was profiled in a study of T cell repertoires in cytomegalovirus infection. Across the study: The study used recently identified HLA-C-restricted and well-studied HLA-B-restricted CMV epitopes. From public TCR beta signatures came an indication of both CMV infection and matching HLA type. Study conclusions and caveats: Individuals carrying CMV plus the relevant HLA were identified by cumulative frequency of public TCR beta families. It was HLA-C-restricted CMV-specific TCR beta clonotypes that dominated the response ex vivo.

About this clonotype itself: Its antigen remains unidentified.

Germline V gives CDR1 MNHEY, CDR2 SVGAGI. The CDR3 is made up of 17 amino acids. The germline V and J ends were trimmed by 5 bases and 3 bases, with 21 bases remaining between them. TCRdb independently ran MiXCR on the reads; one entry per CDR3 protein. The data hold about 920,000 distinct CDR3 sequences, with roughly 30% observed a single time. The TCR comes from a human donor in good health (CMV status not recorded). Some clones in this sample may be carry-over from other donors' samples. The chain has TRBV6-5 and TRBJ2-3, with unresolved D. The sequencing here drew on cultured CD8+ T cells from PBMCs, taken from culture after CMV antigen stimulation. CDR3 residues: CASSAPDGRMATDTQYF. The CDR3 DNA sequence: TGTGCCAGCAGTGCGCCGGACGGCCGTATGGCGACAGATACGCAGTATTTT.